This T cell receptor (beta chain) is from a study of T cells in Graves' hyperthyroidism and ophthalmopathy. Study-level results: Stable hyperthyroidism and ophthalmopathy were separated using 13 V-J signatures. Most clonotypes expanded in the thyroid (above 0.001) were also present in blood.

Notes on this clonotype: No antigen is known for it. Sequence at one end of the junction differs from germline and may be a read error.

Germline V gives CDR1 DFQATT, CDR2 SNEGSKA (reference sequence). The length of the CDR3 is 13 residues. The TCR beta CDR3 regions underwent amplification using RNA transcripts as the source. Using the HTBI primer set, a first-round RT-PCR was run on the TCR CDR3. MiXCR was run by TCRdb on the multiplex PCR reads, yielding one entry per CDR3 protein. The sample includes about 700,000 distinct CDR3 sequences, 45% seen only once; the top ten take under 8%. The rearrangement links TRBV20-1 to TRBJ2-7; TRBD1 aligns across 8 bases. The TCR comes from an adult man with Graves' disease, either hyperthyroidism or ophthalmopathy (not recorded which). Sequenced: peripheral blood or thyroid tissue (not recorded which). CDR3 in amino acids: CSTSSRQGTQQYF. For the CDR3, the DNA is TGCAGTACTAGTTCGAGACAGGGGACTCAGCAGTACTTC.